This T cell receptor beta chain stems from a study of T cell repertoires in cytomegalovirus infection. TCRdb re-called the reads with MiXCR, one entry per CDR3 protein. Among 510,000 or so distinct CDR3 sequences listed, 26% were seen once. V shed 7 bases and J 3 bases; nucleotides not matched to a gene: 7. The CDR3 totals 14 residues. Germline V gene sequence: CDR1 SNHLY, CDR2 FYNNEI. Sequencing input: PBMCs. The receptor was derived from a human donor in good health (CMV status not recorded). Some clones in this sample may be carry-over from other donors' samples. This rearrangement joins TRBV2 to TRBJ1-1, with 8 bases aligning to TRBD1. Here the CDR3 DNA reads TGTGCCAGCACCATACAGGGGGAGGACACTGAAGCTTTCTTT. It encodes CASTIQGEDTEAFF.